What follows are 16 T cell receptor beta chains derived from one specimen sequenced in a study of T cell responses to AZD1222 COVID-19 vaccine. Measured with immunoSEQ multiplex PCR; TCRdb has only the in-frame clones, and not every one. Of under 60,000 clones listed, roughly 80% were seen once; the top ten hold around 9.6%. The specimen comprised peripheral blood, sampled on day 0 of AZD1222 vaccination. The receptors derive from an adult in good health.

The chain joins TRBV28 to TRBJ1-2; D possibly corresponds to TRBD1 (6 bases). CDR1 and CDR2 (germline): MDHEN, SYDVKM. V lost 1 base to trimming and J lost 4 bases, with 13 bases between them. The CDR3 has 15 amino acids. The CDR3 DNA sequence: TGTGCCAGCAGTTTATATGGTCGGGGGCTCTATGGCTACACCTTC. It translates to CASSLYGRGLYGYTF.

The gene calls are TRBV2 and TRBJ1-5; D gene unclear. Looked up from germline, CDR1 is SNHLY and CDR2 is FYNNEI. Trimming removed 7 bases at V and 3 bases at J, with 13 bases between. This CDR3 has 14 residues. CDR3 loop: CASNSWGFNQPQHF. CDR3 nucleotide sequence: TGTGCCAGCAACTCGTGGGGTTTCAATCAGCCCCAGCATTTT.

The chain combines TRBV7-2 with TRBJ2-6; D is perhaps TRBD2 (6 bases). Trimming took off 7 bases at V and 3 bases at J, with 10 bases between the two ends. The length of the CDR3 is 14 residues. The V gene's germline CDR1 is SGHTA and CDR2 FQGNSA. Here the CDR3 DNA reads TGTGCCAGCACCCGGCGGGGTGGGGCCAACGTCCTGACTTTC. Translating it yields CASTRRGGANVLTF.

V usage is TRBV11-2 and J usage is TRBJ1-6; unclear D gene. The CDR3 has 15 amino acids. V gave up 4 bases and J gave up 6 bases, with 13 bases separating them. CDR1 SGHAT and CDR2 FQNNGV come from the germline V gene. The CDR3 protein is CASSSQDLGNSPLHF. As DNA, the CDR3 is TGTGCCAGCAGCTCCCAGGACTTGGGTAATTCACCCCTCCACTTT.

The chain employs TRBV10-3 and TRBJ1-4, with D perhaps matching TRBD1 (5 bases). Trimming pared 4 bases from V and 0 bases from J, leaving 12 bases between. The germline gives CDR1 ENHRY, CDR2 SYGVKD. The CDR3 has 16 residues. CDR3 in amino acids: CAISAGQTSTNEKLFF. CDR3 DNA sequence: TGTGCCATCAGTGCGGGGCAGACTTCAACTAATGAAAAACTGTTTTTT.

This chain uses TRBV5-1 with TRBJ1-2; D is possibly TRBD1 (5 bases). There are 14 residues in the CDR3. The germline V and J ends were trimmed by 5 bases and 4 bases, with 15 bases remaining between them. Germline CDR1 reads SGHRS; CDR2 reads YFSETQ. CDR3 region: CASRPGQGLYGYTF. The DNA of the CDR3 is TGCGCCAGCAGACCCGGCCAGGGCCTCTATGGCTACACCTTC.

CDR3 DNA sequence: TGTGCCAGCCGACAGGGGTATAACTATGGCTACACCTTC. Translating it yields CASRQGYNYGYTF. V gene TRBV6-5 combines with J gene TRBJ1-2; 8 bases fit TRBD1. The CDR3 consists of 13 residues. The V gene's germline CDR1 is MNHEY and CDR2 SVGAGI. The V gene end was trimmed by 8 bases and the J gene end by 1 base; junction bases not matched to a gene: 3.

The rearrangement links TRBV28 to TRBJ1-2, with D perhaps matching TRBD1 (6 bases). CDR3 length equals 14 residues. Trimming took off 8 bases at V and 8 bases at J, with 21 bases between the two ends. Germline V lookup: CDR1 MDHEN, CDR2 SYDVKM. CDR3 coding DNA: TGTGCCAGCGGCTTGGGGGCATTATACCGAGGCTACACCTTC. Translated, it gives CASGLGALYRGYTF.

The J gene is TRBJ2-1, the V gene TRBV5-4; the D is unclear. The germline gives CDR1 SGHNT, CDR2 YYREEE (reference sequence). Trimming stripped 0 bases from V and 4 bases from J, with 5 bases between. The CDR3 extends over 13 amino acids. The CDR3 spells CASSLDIYNEQFF. The CDR3 DNA reads TGTGCCAGCAGCTTGGACATTTACAATGAGCAGTTCTTC.

This sequence joins TRBV11-2 and TRBJ2-1; 9 nucleotides line up with TRBD2. Germline V gene lookup returns CDR1 SGHAT and CDR2 FQNNGV. Unmatched junction bases numbered 20, after V lost 5 bases and J lost 6 bases. This CDR3 region has 19 residues. CDR3: CASSPEVVSGGVFINEQFF. The CDR3 coding sequence is TGTGCCAGCAGCCCCGAGGTGGTTAGCGGGGGAGTCTTCATCAATGAGCAGTTCTTC. Complete variable domain (other parts from reference TRBV11-2 and TRBJ2-1): EAGVAQSPRYKIIEKRQSVAFWCNPISGHATLYWYQQILGQGPKLLIQFQNNGVVDDSQLPKDRFSAERLKGVDSTLKIQPAKLEDSAVYLCASSPEVVSGGVFINEQFFGPGTRLTVL.

The J gene is TRBJ2-1, the V gene TRBV3-1 (or the pseudogene TRBV3-2); 15 positions agree with TRBD2. V was clipped by 3 bases and J by 4 bases; unmatched bases: 13. Per germline, CDR1 LGHDT and CDR2 YNNKEL (reference sequence). This CDR3 spans 20 amino acids. The CDR3 sequence: CASSQSGTSGGPVRYNEQFF. CDR3 DNA sequence: TGTGCCAGCAGCCAGTCCGGGACTAGCGGGGGGCCCGTTAGATACAATGAGCAGTTCTTC.

The chain combines TRBV5-1 with TRBJ2-1, with 12 bases matching TRBD2. Germline V gene lookup returns CDR1 SGHRS and CDR2 YFSETQ. V shed 2 bases, J shed 6 bases, and the junction held 3 bases outside the gene matches. This CDR3 region has 15 residues. The CDR3 here is CASSLLAGGANEQFF. The CDR3 coding sequence is TGCGCCAGCAGCTTACTAGCGGGAGGTGCCAATGAGCAGTTCTTC.

The rearrangement links TRBV5-1 to TRBJ2-7; TRBD1 matches at 9 bases. The trim removed 5 bases at V and 3 bases at J, leaving 18 bases unmatched. Germline V lookup: CDR1 SGHRS, CDR2 YFSETQ. This CDR3 has 18 residues. In DNA form, the CDR3 reads TGCGCCAGCAGTTCCGGGACAGGGAGAAACTCGGCTCACTACGAGCAGTACTTC. It encodes CASSSGTGRNSAHYEQYF. Looking up the rest from reference TRBV5-1 and TRBJ2-7 gives the full variable domain: KAGVTQTPRYLIKTRGQQVTLSCSPISGHRSVSWYQQTPGQGLQFLFEYFSETQRNKGNFPGRFSGRQFSNSRSEMNVSTLELGDSALYLCASSSGTGRNSAHYEQYFGPGTRLTVT.

The chain combines TRBV3-1 (or the pseudogene TRBV3-2) with TRBJ2-1; D is uncertain. The CDR3 covers 16 residues. The germline CDR1 and CDR2 sequences are LGHDT and YNNKEL (reference sequence). V lost 3 bases and J 5 bases, leaving 17 bases between the germline ends. The CDR3 DNA follows: TGTGCCAGCAGCCACAAGATACGGAAAGGGAACAATGAGCAGTTCTTC. This sequence encodes CASSHKIRKGNNEQFF.

V usage is TRBV30 and J usage is TRBJ1-6, with 7 bases matching TRBD1. V lost 2 bases to trimming and J lost 6 bases; unmatched junction nucleotides: 4. Germline assignment: CDR1 GTSNPN and CDR2 SVGIG (reference sequence). This CDR3 region has 14 residues. The CDR3 DNA reads TGTGCCTGGAGTATGGGACAGAGTAATTCACCCCTCCACTTT. This translates into CAWSMGQSNSPLHF.

The chain is built from TRBV6-5 and TRBJ2-3, with 10 bases aligning to TRBD1. Germline V gene data show CDR1 as MNHEY and CDR2 as SVGAGI. CDR3 size: 15 residues. J gave up 1 base and V 6 bases, and 4 bases lay outside the gene matches. CDR3 in amino acids: CASRTGGEGTDTQYF. CDR3 sequence (DNA): TGTGCCAGCAGGACAGGGGGCGAGGGCACAGATACGCAGTATTTT.